The rows below give T cell receptor beta chains drawn from one sample of a study of response to subunit inactivated influenza vaccine. From the RT-PCR reads, TCRdb called clonotypes with MiXCR, one entry per CDR3 protein. The table includes under 200,000 distinct CDR3 sequences, about a tenth detected once. The specimen comprised non-naive T cells sorted from PBMCs, sampled 40 to 50 days after vaccination. Every receptor here comes from a man aged 50 or older who received an inactivated influenza vaccine. Each CDR3 is given with its conserved first and last residue. A D gene is named only where the DNA matches it firmly. Where a row states a size, it is once, few, many or the class of an expanded clone; other rows omit it.

j_call: TRBJ1-1
d_call: NA
v_call: TRBV6-4
clone_size: many
cdr3_nt: TGTGCCAGCAGTGAGAGTCGACTGAACACTGAAGCTTTCTTT
cdr3_aa: CASSESRLNTEAFF

j_call: TRBJ2-5
d_call: NA
v_call: TRBV14
clone_size: few
cdr3_nt: TGTGCCAGCAGCCAGAGGGGTCAGATACAAGAGACCCAGTACTTC
cdr3_aa: CASSQRGQIQETQYF

j_call: TRBJ2-3
d_call: TRBD2
v_call: TRBV10-3
clone_size: NA
cdr3_nt: TGTGCCATCAGTTCGACTAGCGGGGGGTCAGGGTCAGATACGCAGTATTTT
cdr3_aa: CAISSTSGGSGSDTQYF

j_call: TRBJ2-5
d_call: NA
v_call: TRBV11-2
clone_size: many
cdr3_nt: TGTGCCAGCAGCTCTGGGGGCCTGATGACCCAGTACTTC
cdr3_aa: CASSSGGLMTQYF

j_call: TRBJ1-2
d_call: TRBD1
v_call: TRBV5-1
clone_size: few
cdr3_nt: TGCGCCAGCGGACAGGGGGACTATGGCTACACCTTC
cdr3_aa: CASGQGDYGYTF

j_call: TRBJ2-7
d_call: NA
v_call: TRBV7-9
clone_size: few
cdr3_nt: TGTGCCAGCAGCTTAGTTCAGTCCTACGAGCAGTACTTC
cdr3_aa: CASSLVQSYEQYF

j_call: TRBJ1-2
d_call: NA
v_call: TRBV9
clone_size: NA
cdr3_nt: TGTGCCAGCAGCCCGGGGGGGAGATCCGGCTACACCTTC
cdr3_aa: CASSPGGRSGYTF

j_call: TRBJ2-2
d_call: NA
v_call: TRBV4-1
clone_size: NA
cdr3_nt: TGCGCCAGCAGCCAAGTCGGGAAGGTCGGGGAGCTGTTTTTT
cdr3_aa: CASSQVGKVGELFF

j_call: TRBJ2-5
d_call: NA
v_call: TRBV28
clone_size: few
cdr3_nt: TGTGCCAGCAGTTTAGGGGGGACAGCTCAAGAGACCCAGTACTTC
cdr3_aa: CASSLGGTAQETQYF

j_call: TRBJ2-5
d_call: TRBD2
v_call: TRBV7-6
clone_size: few
cdr3_nt: TGTGCCAGCAGGGGGGGGGACCCGCGGGTCCAAGAGACCCAGTACTTC
cdr3_aa: CASRGGDPRVQETQYF

j_call: TRBJ2-2
d_call: NA
v_call: TRBV9
clone_size: NA
cdr3_nt: TGTGCCAGCAGCGTATGGAGGGAGAGACCCGGGGAGCTGTTTTTT
cdr3_aa: CASSVWRERPGELFF

j_call: TRBJ1-3
d_call: NA
v_call: TRBV3-1
clone_size: few
cdr3_nt: TGTGCCAGCAGCCAAGACACATTAGGAAACACCATATATTTT
cdr3_aa: CASSQDTLGNTIYF

j_call: TRBJ1-6
d_call: NA
v_call: TRBV5-8
clone_size: NA
cdr3_nt: TGTGCCAGCAGCTTGGGTACAGCGAGCTCCTATAATTCACCCCTCCACTTT
cdr3_aa: CASSLGTASSYNSPLHF

j_call: TRBJ2-1
d_call: NA
v_call: TRBV28
clone_size: few
cdr3_nt: TGTGCCAGCAGTTTGGGGACAGAGCAGTTCTTC
cdr3_aa: CASSLGTEQFF

j_call: TRBJ2-4
d_call: TRBD2
v_call: TRBV5-1
clone_size: few
cdr3_nt: TGCGCCAGCAGCTTGTTGACGGACATGGTGGGGGGGAACATTCAGTACTTC
cdr3_aa: CASSLLTDMVGGNIQYF

j_call: TRBJ1-1
d_call: NA
v_call: TRBV28
clone_size: NA
cdr3_nt: TGTGCCAGCAGTCCTAATGGGGCTGGAGCTTTCTTT
cdr3_aa: CASSPNGAGAFF

j_call: TRBJ2-3
d_call: NA
v_call: TRBV3-1
clone_size: NA
cdr3_nt: TGTGCCAGCAGCCAATTGGTCGGGACAGCGGATCGGGGGTTTACAGATACGCAGTATTTT
cdr3_aa: CASSQLVGTADRGFTDTQYF

j_call: TRBJ2-1
d_call: TRBD2
v_call: TRBV20-1
clone_size: NA
cdr3_nt: TGCAGTGCTAGAGACCTGCCTAGCGGGAGTATAAGTGAGCAGTTCTTC
cdr3_aa: CSARDLPSGSISEQFF

j_call: TRBJ2-3
d_call: NA
v_call: TRBV20-1
clone_size: many
cdr3_nt: TGCAGTGCTGCGACAGGCCACAAGCTAGATACGCAGTATTTT
cdr3_aa: CSAATGHKLDTQYF

j_call: TRBJ1-3
d_call: NA
v_call: TRBV2
clone_size: NA
cdr3_nt: TGTGCCAGCAGTGAAGGACGGGGAAACTCTGGAAACACCATATATTTT
cdr3_aa: CASSEGRGNSGNTIYF

j_call: TRBJ1-1
d_call: NA
v_call: TRBV12-3/TRBV12-4
clone_size: few
cdr3_nt: TGTGCCAGCAGTTTCCACACTGAAGCTTTCTTT
cdr3_aa: CASSFHTEAFF

j_call: TRBJ1-1
d_call: TRBD1
v_call: TRBV7-9
clone_size: many
cdr3_nt: TGTGCCAGCAGCTTAGGGCAGGGGGCGAGAAGGGCTGAAGCTTTCTTT
cdr3_aa: CASSLGQGARRAEAFF

j_call: TRBJ1-2
d_call: TRBD1
v_call: TRBV3-1
clone_size: NA
cdr3_nt: TGTGCCAGCAGCCATGCTGGACAGGGATCGGGAGGCTACACCTTC
cdr3_aa: CASSHAGQGSGGYTF